This T cell receptor beta chain came from a study of shared clonotypes between healthy human individuals. Study-wide background: Researchers assigned three CD4 naive, three CD4 memory, two CD8 naive and one CD8 memory plate to each donor.

On this clone: What it recognizes is unknown.

Broader study findings: Across a handful of donors, naive CD4 shared 5% to 6%, naive CD8 over 3%, memory CD4 roughly 2.1%, memory CD8 over 0.3%. In the sorted subsets, rarefaction showed sequencing was incomplete despite large depth.

Using immunoSEQ multiplex PCR, the repertoire was profiled, and TCRdb retains in-frame clones only, with some absent. Altogether over 950,000 clones are present, approximately 80% being singletons, with the ten largest covering roughly 0.83%. The CDR3 totals 13 residues. Looked up from germline, CDR1 is MNHNY and CDR2 is SVGAGI (reference sequence). Trimming removed 6 bases from V and 6 bases from J, with 12 bases in between. The gene calls are TRBV6-6 and TRBJ2-1, with a weak D call TRBD2 (5 bases). The TCR comes from a man younger than 30 in good health. Some clones in this sample may be carry-over from other donors' samples. The sequenced material came from memory CD4+ T cells from PBMCs. The subset denotes: CD45RA-negative fraction. The CDR3 reads CASSPPGSNEQFF. The CDR3 nucleotides are TGTGCCAGCAGCCCCCCGGGAAGCAATGAGCAGTTCTTC.